Shown below are 11 T cell receptor beta chains from a single sample sequenced in a study of monozygotic twins with inflammatory bowel disease. TCRdb re-called the 5' RACE reads; one entry per CDR3 protein, DNA not given. This table holds approximately 160,000 distinct CDR3 sequences. Sequencing was performed on blood. The receptors stem from a human donor with ulcerative colitis or Crohn's disease, or a healthy co-twin of an affected twin (not recorded which).

This rearrangement joins TRBV20-1 to TRBJ2-7; TCRdb indicates TRBD2, and absent DNA this call remains unverified. Germline CDR1 reads DFQATT; CDR2 reads SNEGSKA (reference sequence). CDR3 length: 14 residues. CDR3 amino acids: CSARRTSGKDEQYF.

CDR3 sequence: CAISGGGQAPEAFF. The chain employs TRBV10-3 and TRBJ1-1; TCRdb selects TRBD1, and the lack of DNA leaves this call unchecked. The germline gives CDR1 ENHRY, CDR2 SYGVKD. CDR3 size: 14 residues.

J is TRBJ2-3 and V is TRBV7-2. The CDR3 sequence is 13 residues long. CDR1 and CDR2 (germline): SGHTA, FQGNSA. The CDR3 loop is CASSLAAFDTQYF.

V usage is TRBV20-1 and J usage is TRBJ2-3. The CDR3 consists of 13 residues. CDR1 is DFQATT and CDR2 is SNEGSKA in the germline V gene (reference sequence). The CDR3 reads CSARDPSGDTQYF.

CDR3 sequence reads: CASSYGAGENTQYF. The genes are TRBV6-5 and TRBJ2-3; TCRdb designates TRBD1, a call that cannot be tested without DNA. Germline V gene lookup returns CDR1 MNHEY and CDR2 SVGAGI. CDR3 length: 14 residues.

The chain couples TRBV4-3 to TRBJ2-3; there is no DNA to check the TCRdb D call of TRBD1. Germline V CDR1 and CDR2: LGHNA, YSLEER. CDR3 length: 15 residues. This chain's CDR3 is CASSQDYGPRYTQYF.

The chain combines TRBV18 with TRBJ2-3; as DNA is missing, the TRBD1 call by TCRdb cannot be tested. The CDR3 length is 14 residues. Germline values: CDR1 KGHSH, CDR2 LQKENI. CDR3 protein: CASSPPSRADTQYF.

J is TRBJ2-5 and V is TRBV6-1. The CDR3 runs to 14 residues. CDR1 and CDR2 from the germline V gene are MNHNS and SASEGT. Here the CDR3 reads CASSQTGSQETQYF.

V gene TRBV30 combines with J gene TRBJ1-6; TCRdb gives TRBD1 as the D gene, but with no DNA this cannot be confirmed. This CDR3 has 13 amino acids. The germline V gene encodes CDR1 GTSNPN and CDR2 SVGIG (reference sequence). CDR3 in amino acids: CAWGPWGSSPLHF.

J is TRBJ1-1 and V is TRBV20-1. Germline values: CDR1 DFQATT, CDR2 SNEGSKA (reference sequence). The CDR3 is 15 amino acids. The CDR3 loop reads CSAREQLTLNTEAFF.

This chain links TRBV6-2 or TRBV6-3 with TRBJ2-1; TCRdb's assignment of TRBD1 cannot be checked, as there is no DNA. CDR1 and CDR2 (germline): MNHEY, SVGEGT. The CDR3 covers 16 residues. CDR3 amino acids: CASSYITGALGNEQFF.